The entry below describes one TCR beta chain. Method: immunoSEQ multiplex PCR; TCRdb's copy keeps in-frame clones and lacks some. The sample includes over 300,000 clones, 86% of them seen just once. This specimen belongs to a study of blood T cell repertoires in COVID-19. On the study more broadly: Spain, Italy and the United States supplied samples that represented acute and convalescent COVID-19.

CDR3 length: 15 residues. Germline CDR1 MNHEY, CDR2 SMNVEV (reference sequence). J gave up 0 bases and V 5 bases, and 4 bases lay outside the gene matches. Sequencing was done on a sample of peripheral blood. The genes are TRBV27 and TRBJ1-1; 9 bases are a match to TRBD1. The source is a woman aged 45-59 years with acute or convalescent COVID-19. The CDR3, as DNA: TGTGCCAGCAGTCCCGGGACAGGGCTGAACACTGAAGCTTTCTTT. Its protein is CASSPGTGLNTEAFF.